This entry lists 30 T cell receptor beta chains sequenced from one sample in a study of T-cell memory formation after mild COVID-19. TCRdb recomputed calls from the 5' RACE reads with MiXCR, one row per CDR3 protein. The table lists 250,000 to 300,000 distinct CDR3 sequences, around 15% of them singletons, with 22% in the top ten. Sequences were obtained from PBMCs or a T cell subset sorted from them (not recorded which). These receptor sequences come from a man aged 18 to 29 who had mild COVID-19 (a few samples of this study predate the infection). Cell type and time point are not known.

The chain carries TRBV29-1 and TRBJ1-2; TRBD1 is a possible D gene (5 bases). Trimming shortened V by 3 bases and J by 5 bases, and 13 bases separated the two germline ends. Germline loops: CDR1 SQVTM, CDR2 ANQGSEA. The CDR3 spans 13 residues. CDR3 sequence: CSVDRRDHYGYTF. The CDR3 DNA is TGCAGCGTTGACCGCCGGGACCATTATGGCTACACCTTC.

The chain uses TRBV7-2 and TRBJ2-3; TRBD2 aligns across 12 bases. CDR1 and CDR2 from the germline V gene are SGHTA and FQGNSA. The CDR3 has 14 residues. V shed 4 bases and J 6 bases; nucleotides not matched to a gene: 2. The CDR3 spells CASSSGLAGDTQYF. CDR3 in DNA: TGTGCCAGCAGCTCCGGACTAGCGGGGGATACGCAGTATTTT.

This clonotype turned up a few times. The chain carries TRBV29-1 and TRBJ1-2; D is ambiguous. Germline V gene lookup returns CDR1 SQVTM and CDR2 ANQGSEA. Trimming took 2 bases from V and 14 from J, leaving 6 bases between them. The CDR3 totals 8 residues. CDR3 in amino acids: CSVEMGTF. The CDR3 DNA reads as TGCAGCGTTGAAATGGGGACCTTC.

The sample holds many counts of this clonotype. The chain links TRBV5-1 to TRBJ2-5; D could derive from TRBD1 or TRBD2 (5 bases each). CDR1 and CDR2 from the germline V gene are SGHRS and YFSETQ. CDR3 size: 14 residues. V lost 4 bases and J lost 4, with 14 bases in between. The CDR3 nucleotides are TGCGCCAGCAGCACAACCCCCGGGACAGAGACCCAGTACTTC. It codes for CASSTTPGTETQYF.

This clonotype turned up a few times. This chain connects TRBV12-3 or TRBV12-4 to TRBJ1-1, with D hard to call. Trimming shortened V by 6 bases and J by 10 bases, and 15 bases separated the two germline ends. This CDR3 is 12 amino acids long. The CDR3 bases are TGTGCCAGCAGCCCAGAGGCTAGGCGAGCTTTCTTT. This codes for CASSPEARRAFF.

This clonotype was seen at least ten times. This chain links TRBV7-9 with TRBJ2-2; either TRBD1 or TRBD2 may supply D (7 bases each). V shed 5 bases and J shed 3 bases, with 16 bases lying between them. There are 16 residues in the CDR3. Germline V gives CDR1 SEHNR, CDR2 FQNEAQ (reference sequence). The CDR3 sequence is CASSPARGGHTGELFF. CDR3 bases: TGTGCCAGCAGCCCCGCCAGGGGGGGACACACCGGGGAGCTGTTTTTT.

This clonotype was seen more than once but under ten times. The chain combines TRBV12-3 or TRBV12-4 with TRBJ2-5, with a tentative D call TRBD1 (6 bases). The V and J ends lost 5 bases and 4 bases respectively, with 17 bases between them. CDR3 length: 15 amino acids. CDR3 sequence reads: CASSILQGVRETQYF. The CDR3 DNA reads TGTGCCAGCAGTATTTTACAGGGTGTAAGAGAGACCCAGTACTTC.

The genes are TRBV20-1 and TRBJ1-2; TRBD1 matches at 10 bases. V was clipped by 4 bases and J by 8 bases; unmatched bases: 10. Germline V gene lookup returns CDR1 DFQATT and CDR2 SNEGSKA (reference sequence). The CDR3 consists of 14 residues. CDR3: CSATTRQGARGYTF. CDR3 nucleotides: TGCAGTGCTACGACCCGACAGGGGGCGAGAGGCTACACCTTC.

V usage is TRBV7-2 and J usage is TRBJ2-3; 10 bases map to TRBD2. The CDR3 runs to 17 residues. The ends lost 4 bases at V and 3 bases at J; junction bases unmatched: 10. Germline CDR1 and CDR2: SGHTA and FQGNSA. The CDR3 region has the DNA TGTGCCAGCAGCTCCCAGGGACTAGCGTCAAAGACAGATACGCAGTATTTT. Translated, it gives CASSSQGLASKTDTQYF.

This sequence joins TRBV6-2 or TRBV6-3 and TRBJ2-3; 7 nucleotides agree with TRBD2. V was pared by 5 bases and J by 5 bases, with 4 bases of the junction left unmatched. The length of the CDR3 is 13 residues. Germline CDR1 reads MNHEY; CDR2 reads SVGEGT. In nucleotides, the CDR3 is TGTGCCAGCAGTCGGGGGGAGGTAGATACGCAGTATTTT. Protein product: CASSRGEVDTQYF.

This clonotype was picked up a small number of times. This chain uses TRBV6-6 with TRBJ2-3; D not certain. The CDR3 contains 18 residues. V lost 9 bases and J 0 bases, leaving 25 bases between the germline ends. The germline V gene has CDR1 MNHNY and CDR2 SVGAGI (reference sequence). The CDR3 DNA is TGTGCCAGTCGGTGGGGTATGTTAGAGATAAAGAGCACAGATACGCAGTATTTT. This gives the protein CASRWGMLEIKSTDTQYF.

This chain joins TRBV2 and TRBJ2-1; D not certain. CDR3 size: 13 residues. CDR1 is SNHLY, CDR2 FYNNEI, per germline. V dropped 4 bases and J dropped 9 bases, with 13 bases sitting between them. The CDR3 region is CASSAAPISEQFF. The DNA for the CDR3 is TGTGCCAGCAGTGCGGCCCCCATCAGTGAGCAGTTCTTC.

In this sample, this clonotype turned up a few times. The chain employs TRBV24-1 and TRBJ2-3; D unresolved. V was clipped by 4 bases and J by 3 bases, with 10 bases between them. The CDR3 consists of 14 residues. Germline V lookup: CDR1 KGHDR, CDR2 SFDVKD. The CDR3 DNA reads TGTGCCACCAGTGACGCTTGGCAGACAGATACGCAGTATTTT. This gives the protein CATSDAWQTDTQYF.

The chain has TRBV7-2 and TRBJ1-2; 9 nucleotides line up with TRBD1. This CDR3 has 16 amino acids. V lost 2 bases to trimming and J lost 6 bases; unmatched junction nucleotides: 10. CDR1 is SGHTA and CDR2 is FQGNSA in the germline V gene. Here the CDR3 reads CASSLFVTGQGHGYTF. The CDR3 region has the DNA TGTGCCAGCAGCTTATTTGTGACCGGACAGGGGCATGGCTACACCTTC.

The chain links TRBV7-8 to TRBJ2-3; 13 positions agree with TRBD2. The germline V gene encodes CDR1 SGHVS and CDR2 FQNEAQ. CDR3 length: 15 amino acids. Trimming at V came to 5 bases and at J to 11 bases, leaving 10 bases not matched to a gene. In nucleotides, the CDR3 is TGTGCCAGCAGCCTACCGCTCCGACTAGCGGGGGGGCAGTATTTT. Translated: CASSLPLRLAGGQYF.

V usage is TRBV7-6 and J usage is TRBJ2-3; D unresolved. The CDR3 loop spans 17 amino acids. The germline gives CDR1 SGHVS, CDR2 FNYEAQ. V was shortened by 5 bases and J by 0 bases, with 18 bases between the two germline ends. The DNA for the CDR3 is TGTGCCAGCAGCCCCTCTTGTTTCGGGCCTAGCACAGATACGCAGTATTTT. As protein: CASSPSCFGPSTDTQYF.

J is TRBJ2-1 and V is TRBV18; possibly TRBD2 for D (5 bases). Per the germline V gene, CDR1 is KGHSH and CDR2 is LQKENI. Trimming shortened V by 3 bases and J by 0 bases, and 15 bases separated the two germline ends. The CDR3 extends over 17 amino acids. CDR3 sequence (DNA): TGTGCCAGCTCACCCGTTACCCGGGGAAGCTCCTACAATGAGCAGTTCTTC. Its protein product is CASSPVTRGSSYNEQFF.

In this sample, this clonotype turned up a few times. The chain couples TRBV7-2 to TRBJ2-1; 7 bases fit TRBD2. CDR1 is SGHTA, CDR2 FQGNSA, per germline. This CDR3 region has 14 residues. J gave up 5 bases and V 5 bases, and 6 bases lay outside the gene matches. The CDR3 protein is CASSPPGLDNEQFF. CDR3 bases: TGTGCCAGCAGCCCTCCCGGACTAGACAATGAGCAGTTCTTC.

This clonotype was detected only a few times. This chain links TRBV7-2 with TRBJ1-5, with D perhaps matching TRBD1 (5 bases). V was clipped by 5 bases and J by 2 bases, with 16 bases between them. CDR1 is SGHTA and CDR2 is FQGNSA in the germline V gene. CDR3 size: 16 residues. In DNA, the CDR3 is TGTGCCAGCAGCCCCTCGGCTGGGGGTGGCAATCAGCCCCAGCATTTT. Translating it yields CASSPSAGGGNQPQHF.

This clonotype was counted a few times. The V call is TRBV4-1, the J call TRBJ2-2; D might be TRBD2 (6 bases). V lost 1 base and J 7 bases, leaving 10 bases between the germline ends. The germline gives CDR1 MGHRA, CDR2 YSYEKL. The CDR3 runs to 14 residues. CDR3: CASSQVGGGGELFF. Written as DNA, the CDR3 is TGCGCCAGCAGCCAAGTTGGGGGAGGCGGGGAGCTGTTTTTT.

This clonotype was found a few times. The chain combines TRBV29-1 with TRBJ1-2, with 8 bases aligning to TRBD1. The CDR3 is made up of 13 amino acids. CDR1 SQVTM and CDR2 ANQGSEA come from the germline V gene. V dropped 7 bases and J dropped 6; count of bases not matched to a gene: 10. CDR3 bases: TGCAGCGCCCTGGACAGGGAATGGCATGGCTACACCTTC. Its protein is CSALDREWHGYTF. The whole variable domain, remainder taken from reference TRBV29-1 and TRBJ1-2, is SAVISQKPSRDICQRGTSLTIQCQVDSQVTMMFWYRQQPGQSLTLIATANQGSEATYESGFVIDKFPISRPNLTFSTLTVSNMSPEDSSIYLCSALDREWHGYTFGSGTRLTVV.

This clonotype was picked up a small number of times. V usage is TRBV20-1 and J usage is TRBJ2-5, with TRBD1 identical over 8 bases. CDR1 is DFQATT and CDR2 is SNEGSKA in the germline V gene (reference sequence). The trim removed 5 bases at V and 4 bases at J, leaving 12 bases unmatched. The CDR3 runs to 15 residues. CDR3 bases: TGCAGTGCTGGGCCTCAGGGGGCGATCGTAGAGACCCAGTACTTC. Translation: CSAGPQGAIVETQYF.

This clonotype has just a few counts. V gene TRBV7-2 combines with J gene TRBJ1-1, with TRBD1 identical over 9 bases. The CDR3 runs to 18 residues. Germline V lookup: CDR1 SGHTA, CDR2 FQGNSA. The J segment lost 4 bases and the V segment lost 3 bases, leaving 15 bases of the junction unmatched. The CDR3 coding sequence is TGTGCCAGCAGCTTCGGCCCGGGACAGGGTGGTTGGGGCACTGAAGCTTTCTTT. It specifies CASSFGPGQGGWGTEAFF.

This clonotype was counted only a few times. The chain links TRBV7-2 to TRBJ1-1; 8 bases align to TRBD1. This CDR3 is 15 amino acids long. In germline, CDR1 is SGHTA, CDR2 FQGNSA. Trimming cost V 5 bases and J 0 bases; bases outside gene matches: 5. The CDR3 is CASSGTGSMNTEAFF. CDR3 sequence (DNA): TGTGCCAGCAGCGGGACAGGCTCGATGAACACTGAAGCTTTCTTT.

The V gene is TRBV6-2 or TRBV6-3, the J gene TRBJ2-5; D gene ambiguous. Germline CDR1 MNHEY, CDR2 SVGEGT. CDR3 length equals 13 residues. With 0 bases removed from V and 2 bases from J, the gap between germline ends came to 4 bases. The CDR3 is CASSYSYQETQYF. The CDR3 DNA sequence: TGTGCCAGCAGTTACTCGTATCAAGAGACCCAGTACTTC.

The V call is TRBV3-1, the J call TRBJ2-7, with D possibly TRBD1 on 5 matching bases. The CDR3 contains 14 residues. Germline lookup yields CDR1 LGHDT and CDR2 YNNKEL (reference sequence). The V end was cut by 6 bases, the J end by 3 bases, with 15 bases between. The CDR3 nucleotides are TGTGCCAGCAGACCGAGACAGTCTCTCTACGAGCAGTACGTC. The encoded protein is CASRPRQSLYEQYV.

The CDR3 bases are TGTGCCAGCAGCGTAGCGACTAGCGCCCAAGAGACCCAGTACTTC. Protein product: CASSVATSAQETQYF. The J gene is TRBJ2-5, the V gene TRBV9, with 8 bases identical to TRBD2. J lost 1 base, V lost 0 bases, and 2 bases had no gene match. The CDR3 length is 15 residues. Germline loops: CDR1 SGDLS, CDR2 YYNGEE.

This clonotype occurred a few times. The chain is built from TRBV12-3 or TRBV12-4 and TRBJ1-1; no firm D call. The V gene lost 5 bases and the J gene lost 10 bases, with 14 bases spanning the gap. This CDR3 contains 12 residues. This CDR3 is CASSGQADGAFF. CDR3 nucleotide sequence: TGTGCCAGCAGTGGCCAAGCAGACGGAGCTTTCTTT.

This clonotype was picked up a small number of times. The chain carries TRBV4-1 and TRBJ2-1, with 12 nucleotides matching TRBD2. The germline V gene encodes CDR1 MGHRA and CDR2 YSYEKL. The CDR3 runs to 16 residues. V was pared by 4 bases and J by 8 bases, with 9 bases of the junction left unmatched. CDR3 bases: TGCGCCAGCAGCCGTCCTACTAGCGGGGGGAGCGATGAGCAGTTCTTC. Amino acid sequence: CASSRPTSGGSDEQFF.

This clonotype appeared a few times. The chain combines TRBV6-2 or TRBV6-3 with TRBJ2-2, with 8 bases lining up with TRBD1. The CDR3 has 14 amino acids. CDR1 and CDR2 (germline): MNHEY, SVGEGT. V lost 4 bases, J lost 4 bases, and 2 bases stayed unmatched. The DNA of the CDR3 is TGTGCCAGCAGTTGGGGACAGGTCACCGGGGAGCTGTTTTTT. Residues: CASSWGQVTGELFF.